The next 5 T cell receptor beta chains were all read from a single sample in a study of T cell responses to AZD1222 COVID-19 vaccine. The table came from immunoSEQ multiplex PCR; TCRdb's copy has only in-frame clones and leaves some out. The profile shows 210,000 or so clones, about 95% of them singletons. The specimen comprised peripheral blood, sampled 28 days after the second dose of the MenACWY control vaccine. The receptor set was obtained from an adult who received the MenACWY meningococcal vaccine as a control.

The chain employs TRBV5-5 and TRBJ1-3; D is uncertain. The CDR3 totals 13 residues. V lost 0 bases, J lost 2 bases, and 3 bases lay in between. Germline-derived CDR1 and CDR2 are SGHKS and YYEKEE (reference sequence). CDR3 sequence: CASSLAAGNTIYF. The CDR3, as DNA: TGTGCCAGCAGCTTGGCGGCTGGAAACACCATATATTTT.

The chain uses TRBV27 and TRBJ1-1, with D possibly being TRBD1 (5 bases). V was trimmed by 8 bases and J by 1 base, leaving 11 bases between them. CDR3 length equals 13 residues. Germline V gene lookup returns CDR1 MNHEY and CDR2 SMNVEV (reference sequence). The CDR3 sequence: CASRWGWNTEAFF. CDR3 nucleotides: TGTGCCAGCCGTTGGGGGTGGAACACTGAAGCTTTCTTT.

The chain has TRBV6-5 and TRBJ1-1; D not certain. Germline CDR1 MNHEY, CDR2 SVGAGI. The length of the CDR3 is 15 residues. Trimming pared 5 bases from V and 4 bases from J, leaving 17 bases between. CDR3 protein: CASSPGAIVVTEAFF. As DNA, the CDR3 is TGTGCCAGCAGTCCCGGTGCAATCGTGGTCACTGAAGCTTTCTTT.

The chain is built from TRBV5-5 and TRBJ2-7, with TRBD1 matching over 8 bases. With 4 bases clipped from V and 6 bases from J, the junction kept 9 bases outside the gene matches. Germline CDR1 SGHKS, CDR2 YYEKEE (reference sequence). CDR3 length: 14 amino acids. CDR3 in DNA: TGTGCCAGCAGCGGCAGGACAGGGTTGTCCGAGCAGTACTTC. This sequence encodes CASSGRTGLSEQYF.

V gene TRBV6-1 combines with J gene TRBJ2-7; tentatively, D is TRBD1 or TRBD2 (7 bases each). V dropped 4 bases and J dropped 2 bases, with 18 bases sitting between them. CDR1 and CDR2 (germline): MNHNS, SASEGT. The CDR3 is 16 residues long. DNA of the CDR3: TGTGCCAGCAGTGCAGCAGGGGGGGGTGCCCCCTACGAGCAGTACTTC. This encodes CASSAAGGGAPYEQYF.